What follows describes a single T cell receptor (beta chain). This sample is part of a study of shared clonotypes between healthy human individuals. Genomic DNA of every subset was divided equally among multiple immunoSEQ plates. The repertoire was sequenced with immunoSEQ multiplex PCR; TCRdb's copy has only in-frame clones and lacks some. The sample lists roughly 1.4 million clones, around 98.5% occurring once. The TCR sequence derives from a man aged 25-45 years in good health. The sequencing input was naive CD4+ T cells sorted from blood. The subset: CD45RA+ positively selected.

The DNA for the CDR3 is TGTGCCAGCAGCTCTTGGGCCGGGGAAGAGACCCAGTACTTC. It yields the protein CASSSWAGEETQYF. The chain recombines TRBV7-9 with TRBJ2-5; maybe TRBD2 (5 bases). Germline CDR1 is SEHNR and CDR2 is FQNEAQ (reference sequence). V lost 4 bases and J 3 bases, leaving 12 bases between the germline ends. The CDR3 has 14 amino acids. Combining the CDR3 with reference TRBV7-9 and TRBJ2-5 gives the whole variable domain DTGVSQNPRHKITKRGQNVTFRCDPISEHNRLYWYRQTLGQGPEFLTYFQNEAQLEKSRLLSDRFSAERPKGSFSTLEIQRTEQGDSAMYLCASSSWAGEETQYFGPGTRLLVL.